A selection of T cell receptor beta chains follows, all from one sample in a study of T cells in Graves' hyperthyroidism and ophthalmopathy. Via MiXCR, TCRdb re-called the multiplex PCR reads, giving one row per CDR3 protein. The table has roughly 93,000 distinct CDR3 sequences, about 51% seen once. Sequencing was performed on blood. The receptors shown here come from a woman in her 40s with Graves' hyperthyroidism. Each CDR3 is given with its conserved first and last residue.

j_gene | v_gene | CDR3aa
TRBJ1-2 | TRBV10-3 | CAISDYTQGLSYGYTF
TRBJ1-1 | TRBV29-1 | CSVGPGQGTEAFF
TRBJ1-2 | TRBV12-3/TRBV12-4 | CASSSGQGLGYTF
TRBJ1-1 | TRBV7-2 | CASSFAGTQNTEAFF
TRBJ2-5 | TRBV4-3 | CASSQAQRWGGETQYF
TRBJ1-1 | TRBV6-1 | CASDDRSPEAFF
TRBJ1-2 | TRBV7-9 | CASSWGQGGAGYGYTF
TRBJ2-5 | TRBV7-9 | CASSTSSGRRETQYF
TRBJ2-7 | TRBV7-3 | CASSLNRGREQYF
TRBJ2-5 | TRBV20-1 | CSAILAGQGYQETQYF
TRBJ2-6 | TRBV7-9 | CASSLRLAGANVLTF
TRBJ2-2 | TRBV5-3 | CASNVALPSGELFF
TRBJ1-2 | TRBV7-9 | CASSGQHYGYTF
TRBJ2-5 | TRBV10-3 | CAISEFGTVQETQYF
TRBJ2-5 | TRBV19 | CATGPIGKTQYF
TRBJ2-7 | TRBV7-3 | CASSSTGFDEQYF
TRBJ1-5 | TRBV14 | CASSPRAGTPNQPQHF
TRBJ2-5 | TRBV10-2 | CASSESTRGKTQYF
TRBJ2-7 | TRBV20-1 | CSAPPRTGSYEQYF
TRBJ1-2 | TRBV20-1 | CSARDFGRDYGYTF
TRBJ2-2 | TRBV5-1 | CASSPYNEELFF
TRBJ2-5 | TRBV20-1 | CSARRGDALPGETQYF
TRBJ2-5 | TRBV9 | CASSGGVLAGGGETQYF
TRBJ1-3 | TRBV14 | CASSQVSSAGFATIYF
TRBJ1-2 | TRBV7-9 | CVRSLDGLWAYGYTF
TRBJ1-2 | TRBV29-1 | CSVIYPGAYDYTF
TRBJ2-7 | TRBV15 | CATSRDQDRGHEQYF
TRBJ1-4 | TRBV12-3/TRBV12-4 | CASSLVQGIEKLFF
TRBJ2-7 | TRBV7-3 | CASSPRFGGTNEQYF
TRBJ2-2 | TRBV20-1 | CSASTNTGELFF
TRBJ2-5 | TRBV6-6 | CASSFTRGIQETQYF
TRBJ1-2 | TRBV20-1 | CSAQPPGYGYTF
TRBJ2-7 | TRBV7-9 | CASSLVAGSYEQYF
TRBJ2-3 | TRBV25-1 | CASASSSTAPSSQYF
TRBJ2-3 | TRBV5-1 | CASSPGQPHGTQYF
TRBJ2-6 | TRBV20-1 | CSAWGANVLTF
TRBJ1-2 | TRBV20-1 | CSAREGGGYTF
TRBJ1-4 | TRBV2 | CASSPREEKLFF
TRBJ2-7 | TRBV29-1 | CSVEAGPGEQYF
TRBJ2-7 | TRBV29-1 | CSVEVTSGSSYEQYF
TRBJ2-5 | TRBV29-1 | CSVGRGRETQYF
TRBJ2-5 | TRBV7-3 | CASSLTGLAGVRETQYF
TRBJ2-7 | TRBV7-3 | CASSVGDGRSYEQYF
TRBJ1-5 | TRBV24-1 | CATAGTGGGQPQHF
TRBJ2-2 | TRBV29-1 | CSVEDLRELFF
TRBJ2-7 | TRBV9 | CASSVAGSEYEQYF